The rows below give T cell receptor beta chains drawn from one sample of a study of circulating CD8 cells and anti-PD-1 response in melanoma. Using its own MiXCR run on the reads, TCRdb lists one record per CDR3 protein. The sample lists roughly 1,000 distinct CDR3 sequences, 9.5% to 12% seen once, with 14% in the top ten. The sample was CD8+ T cells from PBMCs, taken at baseline or after one month of anti-PD-1 therapy (not recorded which). Receptor source: a human donor with melanoma. The CDR3 runs from the conserved cysteine through the conserved F or W. A D gene is named only where the DNA matches it firmly. A clone size is listed for some rows: how often the clone was seen (once, few, many), or a class if it is expanded.

>TRBV19|TRBD1|TRBJ2-3|few
CASSAQDRVYTDTQYF
TGTGCCAGTAGTGCCCAGGACAGGGTGTACACAGATACGCAGTATTTT
>TRBV2|.|TRBJ2-7|large
CASSEDGQSYEQYF
TGTGCCAGCAGTGAAGATGGACAGTCATACGAGCAGTACTTC
>TRBV7-8|TRBD1|TRBJ2-7|large
CASSLEWDRGENF
TGTGCCAGCAGCTTAGAGTGGGACAGGGGGGAGAACTTC
>TRBV27|.|TRBJ1-2|medium-sized
CASSPQGGSFYGYTF
TGTGCCAGCAGTCCACAGGGAGGATCCTTCTATGGCTACACCTTC
>TRBV27|.|TRBJ1-1|few
CASSLARDIPTEAFF
TGTGCCAGCAGTTTAGCCCGGGACATACCCACTGAAGCTTTCTTT
>TRBV7-2|.|TRBJ2-1|large
CASSSGLIFYNEQFF
TGTGCCAGCAGCTCGGGACTTATATTCTACAATGAGCAGTTCTTC
>TRBV19|.|TRBJ2-2|medium-sized
CASTLAEYTGELFF
TGTGCCAGTACATTAGCGGAGTACACCGGGGAGCTGTTTTTT
>TRBV19|TRBD2|TRBJ2-3|medium-sized
CASSWDTSGGGTDTQYF
TGTGCCAGTAGTTGGGATACTAGCGGGGGGGGCACAGATACGCAGTATTTT
>TRBV19|.|TRBJ2-1|.
CASSIALTDNEQFF
TGTGCCAGTAGTATAGCGTTGACCGACAATGAGCAGTTCTTC
>TRBV6-5|.|TRBJ2-2|medium-sized
CASSYSLPVTANTGELFF
TGTGCCAGCAGTTACTCCCTGCCGGTGACAGCAAACACCGGGGAGCTGTTTTTT
>TRBV2|.|TRBJ2-7|large
CASSEEVSLNYEQYF
TGTGCCAGCAGTGAGGAGGTCAGCCTCAACTACGAGCAGTACTTC
>TRBV12-3/TRBV12-4|.|TRBJ2-1|large
CASSQGLKQFF
TGTGCCAGCAGCCAGGGGTTAAAGCAGTTCTTC
>TRBV27|TRBD1|TRBJ2-2|medium-sized
CASSLWTGGSTGELFF
TGTGCCAGCAGTCTCTGGACAGGGGGCAGCACCGGGGAGCTGTTTTTT
>TRBV2|.|TRBJ2-5|large
CASSDPDYGGETQYF
TGTGCCAGCAGTGACCCGGATTATGGAGGGGAGACCCAGTACTTC
>TRBV7-3|.|TRBJ2-7|large
CASSQWGGYEQYF
TGTGCCAGCAGTCAATGGGGAGGATACGAGCAGTACTTC
>TRBV19|TRBD1|TRBJ1-1|large
CASSIDPRTGVGEAFF
TGTGCCAGTAGTATAGACCCCCGGACAGGGGTTGGTGAAGCTTTCTTT
>TRBV27|.|TRBJ1-1|medium-sized
CVSSSRMGLSEAFF
TGTGTCAGCAGTTCTCGGATGGGGCTTAGTGAAGCTTTCTTT
>TRBV2|TRBD1|TRBJ2-5|large
CASSEGPTGGETQYF
TGTGCCAGCAGTGAAGGCCCGACAGGGGGAGAGACCCAGTACTTC
>TRBV19|.|TRBJ2-7|large
CASSIGVPSYEQYF
TGTGCCAGTAGTATAGGGGTCCCCTCCTACGAGCAGTACTTC
>TRBV6-8|.|TRBJ2-3|medium-sized
CASRYSPAWGTDTQYF
TGTGCCAGCAGATACTCTCCAGCTTGGGGCACAGATACGCAGTATTTT
>TRBV12-5|.|TRBJ1-1|medium-sized
CASGFAGNTEAFF
TGTGCTAGTGGATTTGCGGGGAACACTGAAGCTTTCTTT
>TRBV2|TRBD1|TRBJ2-1|.
CASTLGTDLYNEQFF
TGTGCCAGCACACTCGGGACAGACCTCTACAATGAGCAGTTCTTC
>TRBV19|TRBD1|TRBJ2-4|.
CASSFHLPGQGWNIQYF
TGTGCCAGTAGTTTTCATCTCCCAGGACAGGGGTGGAACATTCAGTACTTC
>TRBV29-1|.|TRBJ2-2|few
CSGYRGIGELFF
TGCAGCGGGTACAGAGGGATCGGGGAGCTGTTTTTT
>TRBV29-1|.|TRBJ2-7|medium-sized
CSVEVWDTRHPGEQYF
TGCAGCGTTGAAGTGTGGGATACCCGGCATCCGGGTGAGCAGTACTTC
>TRBV5-4|TRBD1|TRBJ2-1|large
CASSPEPRRTGYTLNEQFF
TGTGCCAGCAGCCCCGAGCCCCGTAGGACAGGCTATACCTTGAATGAGCAGTTCTTC
>TRBV19|TRBD1|TRBJ2-1|large
CASKDRGISDEQFF
TGTGCCAGTAAGGACAGGGGAATATCGGATGAGCAGTTCTTC
>TRBV5-4|.|TRBJ2-4|medium-sized
CASSLEGLGGAVNIQYF
TGTGCCAGCAGCTTGGAGGGTCTGGGGGGGGCGGTAAACATTCAGTACTTC
>TRBV29-1|.|TRBJ2-7|large
CSVLRNSPYEQYF
TGCAGCGTTCTCCGGAACAGCCCCTACGAGCAGTACTTC
>TRBV19|.|TRBJ1-2|large
CASSYIAGLIYGYTF
TGTGCCAGTAGTTACATCGCAGGACTCATCTATGGCTACACCTTC
>TRBV27|.|TRBJ2-7|medium-sized
CASSFDTGSYEQYF
TGTGCCAGCAGTTTTGACACAGGCTCCTACGAGCAGTACTTC
>TRBV7-3|TRBD2|TRBJ2-7|medium-sized
CASSLTSSGGTKELQYF
TGTGCCAGCAGCTTAACATCTAGCGGGGGGACCAAGGAACTCCAGTACTTC
>TRBV9|.|TRBJ2-1|medium-sized
CASSGTGPNYNEQFF
TGTGCCAGCAGCGGAACGGGACCGAACTACAATGAGCAGTTCTTC
>TRBV5-1|TRBD2|TRBJ2-5|.
CASSSRTSGGRETQYF
TGTGCCAGCAGCTCCCGGACTAGCGGGGGGAGAGAGACCCAGTACTTC
>TRBV12-3/TRBV12-4|.|TRBJ2-3|medium-sized
CASSPSSTDTQYF
TGTGCCAGCAGTCCCTCTAGCACAGATACGCAGTATTTT
>TRBV12-5|TRBD1|TRBJ2-6|large
CASALGQGRNAGANVLTF
TGTGCTAGTGCTCTTGGACAGGGAAGGAACGCTGGGGCCAACGTCCTGACTTTC
>TRBV20-1|.|TRBJ1-2|few
CSAPTYLSKAAYGYTF
TGCAGTGCCCCCACCTATTTAAGTAAGGCCGCCTACGGCTACACCTTC
>TRBV2|.|TRBJ2-3|.
CASKGTITDMQYF
TGTGCCAGCAAGGGGACCATCACAGATATGCAGTATTTT
>TRBV25-1|.|TRBJ1-2|.
CASCESYGYTF
TGTGCCAGCTGTGAATCTTATGGCTACACCTTC
>TRBV9|TRBD2|TRBJ2-1|.
CASSGGLAGGSYNEQFF
TGTGCCAGCAGCGGGGGACTAGCGGGAGGCTCCTACAATGAGCAGTTCTTC
>TRBV21-1|.|TRBJ2-1|few
CAHTAPRLEMNNGQFF
TGTGCCCACACAGCCCCCCGGCTAGAGATGAACAATGGGCAGTTCTTC
>TRBV27|TRBD2|TRBJ2-3|medium-sized
CASALAGGSDTQYF
TGTGCCAGCGCCCTAGCGGGGGGTTCAGATACGCAGTATTTT
>TRBV27|TRBD1|TRBJ1-1|few
CASSRRQGLVNTEAFF
TGTGCCAGCAGCCGTAGACAGGGGTTAGTGAACACTGAAGCTTTCTTT
>TRBV2|.|TRBJ2-3|large
CASSETGGDTQYF
TGTGCCAGCAGTGAAACCGGCGGGGATACGCAGTATTTT
>TRBV4-3|TRBD1|TRBJ2-7|large
CASSQQGQGAYEQYF
TGCGCCAGCAGCCAACAGGGACAGGGCGCCTACGAGCAGTACTTC
>TRBV4-3|TRBD1|TRBJ2-7|large
CASSFSGTGESYEQYF
TGCGCCAGCAGCTTCAGCGGGACAGGGGAGTCCTACGAGCAGTACTTC
>TRBV6-2/TRBV6-3|.|TRBJ1-2|large
CASSSGELHGYTF
TGTGCCAGCAGCTCAGGCGAACTACATGGCTACACCTTC
>TRBV19|TRBD1|TRBJ2-5|medium-sized
CASRGLTGSAETQYF
TGTGCCAGTAGGGGTCTGACAGGGTCGGCAGAGACCCAGTACTTC
>TRBV27|.|TRBJ2-3|large
CASSLSGTTDTQYF
TGTGCCAGCAGTTTATCGGGCACCACAGATACGCAGTATTTT
>TRBV28|.|TRBJ1-1|.
CASSSIIASLGKNTEAFF
TGTGCCAGCAGTTCCATAATTGCTTCCCTCGGTAAGAACACTGAAGCTTTCTTT
>TRBV5-4|TRBD2|TRBJ2-5|medium-sized
CASSGLLAGVETQYF
TGTGCCAGCAGCGGGCTTCTAGCGGGGGTGGAGACCCAGTACTTC
>TRBV6-1|.|TRBJ1-3|large
CASSETGLNGNTIYF
TGTGCCAGCAGTGAAACAGGGTTAAATGGAAACACCATATATTTT
>TRBV14|TRBD2|TRBJ2-3|.
CASSPLAGMATDTQYF
TGTGCCAGCAGCCCCCTAGCGGGGATGGCAACAGATACGCAGTATTTT